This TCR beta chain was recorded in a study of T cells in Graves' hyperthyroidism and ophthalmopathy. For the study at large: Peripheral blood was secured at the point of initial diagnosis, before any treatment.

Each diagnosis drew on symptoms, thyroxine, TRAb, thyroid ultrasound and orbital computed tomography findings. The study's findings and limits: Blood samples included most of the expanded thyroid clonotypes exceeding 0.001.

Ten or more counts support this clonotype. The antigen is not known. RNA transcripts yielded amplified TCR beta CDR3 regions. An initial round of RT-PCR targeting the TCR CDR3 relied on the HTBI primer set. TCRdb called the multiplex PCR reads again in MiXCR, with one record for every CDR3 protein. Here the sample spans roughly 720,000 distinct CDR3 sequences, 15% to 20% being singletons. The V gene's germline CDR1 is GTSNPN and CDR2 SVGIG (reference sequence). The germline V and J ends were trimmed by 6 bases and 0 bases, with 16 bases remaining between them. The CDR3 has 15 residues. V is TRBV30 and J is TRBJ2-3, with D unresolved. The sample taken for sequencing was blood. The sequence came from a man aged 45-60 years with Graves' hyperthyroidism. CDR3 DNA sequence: TGTGCCTGCCGTCGAACTGGTGTGAGCACAGATACGCAGTATTTT. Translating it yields CACRRTGVSTDTQYF.